The present entry profiles one T cell receptor beta chain with its context. Antigen unknown. The CDR3 runs to 14 residues. Isolation recovered at least 6.5 million PBMCs from every sample. Extracted total RNA amounted to at least 5 micrograms for each sample. Using a J-beta primer mix together with a sample-barcoded 5' primer, a second PCR was run for 7 to 11 cycles. TCRdb independently ran MiXCR on the 5' RACE reads; one entry per CDR3 protein. This table has more than 750,000 distinct CDR3 sequences, about 28% appearing once. The data are from a study of blood T cells in healthy people across ages. Study observations and caveats: Older age coincided with a roughly linear decline in TCR beta diversity per million T cells.

A further study also used this sample, focusing on T cells of mothers and their children.

Sequencing input: blood. The sequence was obtained from a woman in her thirties or forties in good health. The chain joins TRBV21-1 to TRBJ2-7; the table's D call of TRBD1 was not tested on the DNA. TRBV21-1 is a recognized pseudogene. The CDR3 sequence: CASSKAAGHYEQYF. DNA for the CDR3: TGTGCCAGCAGCAAAGCGGCAGGGCACTACGAGCAGTACTTC.